This TCR beta chain stems from a study of OX40 agonist ivuxolimab in advanced cancers. Looked up from germline, CDR1 is MDHEN and CDR2 is SYDVKM. This CDR3 is 16 amino acids long. V was clipped by 2 bases and J by 8 bases; unmatched bases: 8. Assay: immunoSEQ multiplex PCR; the TCRdb copy retains only in-frame clones and omits some. Among approximately 45,000 clones listed, around 94% were seen once. The V gene is TRBV28, the J gene TRBJ2-1; 11 nucleotides align to TRBD1. This sequence originates from an adult with an advanced solid tumor such as melanoma, head and neck, liver or kidney cancer. This material consisted of CD4+ or CD8+ T cells sorted from blood, taken in a trial of the OX40 agonist ivuxolimab. The CDR3 is CASSLNRDRGLDEQFF. In nucleotides, the CDR3 is TGTGCCAGCAGTTTAAACCGGGACAGGGGGTTGGATGAGCAGTTCTTC.